Shown below are 23 T cell receptor beta chains from a single sample sequenced in a study of identical twins. TCRdb passed the 5' RACE reads through MiXCR, listing each CDR3 protein once. The sample has hundreds of thousands of distinct CDR3 sequences; around 6% are singletons. The material sequenced was naive T cells sorted from blood. These receptors all stem from a young man in good health.

The chain recombines TRBV7-9 with TRBJ2-7, with 9 nucleotides matching TRBD1. The CDR3 has 14 amino acids. Germline CDR1 and CDR2: SEHNR and FQNEAQ (reference sequence). V shed 5 bases and J 5 bases; nucleotides not matched to a gene: 7. The CDR3 DNA follows: TGTGCCAGCAGCGCCCCCGGGACAGGGAACGAGCAGTACGTC. Encoded protein: CASSAPGTGNEQYV.

This clonotype was counted at least ten times. V and J are TRBV9 and TRBJ2-1, with TRBD2 matching 10 bases. The germline V gene encodes CDR1 SGDLS and CDR2 YYNGEE. J lost 4 bases, V lost 10 bases, and 23 bases had no gene match. The length of the CDR3 is 19 residues. As DNA, the CDR3 is TGTGCCCACTGCCGGGGCAGGAGCGGGAGGGCCGGTAGTTACAATGAGCAGTTCTTC. This sequence encodes CAHCRGRSGRAGSYNEQFF.

The rearrangement uses TRBV7-2 and TRBJ2-1; tentatively, D is TRBD1 or TRBD2 (6 bases each). The CDR3 is 14 residues long. Germline V CDR1 and CDR2: SGHTA, FQGNSA. Trimming took 5 bases from V and 8 from J, leaving 16 bases between them. The CDR3 loop is CASSPGATGYEQFF. The CDR3 DNA reads TGTGCCAGCAGCCCGGGGGCCACAGGGTATGAGCAGTTCTTC. The whole variable domain, filled in from reference TRBV7-2 and TRBJ2-1, reads GAGVSQSPSNKVTEKGKDVELRCDPISGHTALYWYRQSLGQGLEFLIYFQGNSAPDKSGLPSDRFSAERTGGSVSTLTIQRTQQEDSAVYLCASSPGATGYEQFFGPGTRLTVL.

This clonotype showed up just a few times. V and J are TRBV6-1 and TRBJ2-2, with D maybe TRBD1 (6 bases). From germline, CDR1 is MNHNS and CDR2 SASEGT. With 7 bases removed from V and 2 bases from J, the gap between germline ends came to 14 bases. The length of the CDR3 is 15 residues. For the CDR3, the DNA is TGTGCCAGCACCCCAGGGACACCTAACACCGGGGAGCTGTTTTTT. This translates into CASTPGTPNTGELFF.

At least ten counts were recorded for this clonotype. The rearrangement links TRBV12-3 or TRBV12-4 to TRBJ1-2; 7 nucleotides agree with TRBD1. The CDR3 is made up of 14 amino acids. Trimming removed 1 base from V and 6 bases from J; junction bases left unmatched: 5. The CDR3 nucleotides read TGTGCCAGCAGTTTAGTCGCAGGGGGACATGGCTACACCTTC. Translation: CASSLVAGGHGYTF.

This clonotype was seen many times. The chain links TRBV20-1 to TRBJ2-5, with a weak D call TRBD2 (5 bases). The CDR3 sequence is 13 residues long. CDR1 DFQATT and CDR2 SNEGSKA come from the germline V gene (reference sequence). V lost 5 bases and J lost 4, with 14 bases in between. CDR3 bases: TGCAGTGCTCTTCGAGCGGAAGGAGAGACCCAGTACTTC. Protein product: CSALRAEGETQYF.

This clonotype appeared a few times. This chain uses TRBV7-8 with TRBJ1-2; D might be TRBD1 (6 bases). The CDR3 extends over 13 amino acids. Trimming left V 0 bases short and J 8 bases short, with 10 bases between. Per germline, CDR1 SGHVS and CDR2 FQNEAQ. The CDR3 here is CASSLAEGVGYTF. CDR3 DNA: TGTGCCAGCAGCTTAGCGGAGGGGGTAGGCTACACCTTC.

As to this clonotype: It is likely a read error, because the conserved phenylalanine at the end of the CDR3 is missing. The gene calls are TRBV2 and TRBJ2-5; tentative D call: TRBD2 (6 bases). V was cut by 7 bases and J by 4 bases, with 16 bases left in between. The CDR3 extends over 14 amino acids. Germline CDR1 SNHLY, CDR2 FYNNEI. The CDR3 loop is CASILQEGRETQYL. DNA for the CDR3: TGTGCCAGCATCCTTCAGGAGGGAAGAGAGACCCAGTACTTA.

Ten or more counts support this clonotype. V usage is TRBV4-3 and J usage is TRBJ1-1; D gene uncertain. Germline CDR1 is LGHNA and CDR2 is YSLEER. The CDR3 length is 14 residues. Trimming shortened V by 0 bases and J by 1 base, and 6 bases separated the two germline ends. CDR3 sequence: CASSQEYPNTEAFF. The CDR3 nucleotides read TGCGCCAGCAGCCAAGAGTACCCGAACACTGAAGCTTTCTTT.

This clonotype has a count of ten or more. The chain joins TRBV5-1 to TRBJ2-1, with D uncertain. With 1 base removed from V and 2 bases from J, the gap between germline ends came to 4 bases. The germline gives CDR1 SGHRS, CDR2 YFSETQ. The CDR3 runs 13 residues. DNA for the CDR3: TGCGCCAGCAGCTTGCCGCCCTACAATGAGCAGTTCTTC. Translated: CASSLPPYNEQFF.

Ten or more counts support this clonotype. This sequence joins TRBV19 and TRBJ2-3; 12 bases fit TRBD2. V dropped 3 bases and J dropped 4; count of bases not matched to a gene: 8. CDR1 and CDR2 (germline): LNHDA, SQIVND (reference sequence). The CDR3 spans 17 residues. The CDR3 sequence: CASSIPKTSGSPDTQYF. The CDR3 nucleotides read TGTGCCAGTAGTATCCCTAAGACTAGCGGGAGTCCAGATACGCAGTATTTT.

The table lists this clonotype with many counts. The chain has TRBV6-1 and TRBJ2-7, with TRBD1 identical over 10 bases. Germline CDR1 and CDR2: MNHNS and SASEGT. The CDR3 is 15 residues long. V lost 7 bases, J lost 2 bases, and 8 bases stayed unmatched. The CDR3 nucleotides are TGTGCCAGCAAGGTGGGGACAGGGGCAACCTACGAGCAGTACGTC. It is translated as CASKVGTGATYEQYV.

This rearrangement joins TRBV29-1 to TRBJ2-1, with a possible D match to TRBD2 (5 bases). CDR1 is SQVTM and CDR2 is ANQGSEA in the germline V gene. Trimming took 4 bases from V and 9 from J, leaving 10 bases between them. This CDR3 has 11 residues. CDR3 coding DNA: TGCAGCGTTGCCCTCGGGATTGAGCAGTTCTTC. It is translated as CSVALGIEQFF.

The table lists this clonotype with many counts. The rearrangement links TRBV12-3 or TRBV12-4 to TRBJ1-3; 7 nucleotides agree with TRBD1. This CDR3 has 15 amino acids. V lost 5 bases and J lost 4; bases outside the gene matches: 8. The CDR3 DNA reads TGTGCCAGCAGTCCAGGGGGGGTTTTCGGAAACACCATATATTTT. The encoded protein is CASSPGGVFGNTIYF.

This clonotype came up many times. The genes are TRBV28 and TRBJ2-7; the match to TRBD2 covers 7 bases. The V gene end was trimmed by 2 bases and the J gene end by 6 bases; junction bases not matched to a gene: 10. The CDR3 runs to 15 residues. Germline V CDR1 and CDR2: MDHEN, SYDVKM. CDR3 amino acids: CASSLGAGSPREQYF. The CDR3 nucleotides read TGTGCCAGCAGTTTAGGAGCGGGGTCTCCCCGCGAGCAGTACTTC.

This clonotype was counted many times. This chain uses TRBV12-3 or TRBV12-4 with TRBJ1-6; 9 bases are shared with TRBD1. CDR3 length: 15 residues. V lost 5 bases and J lost 9; bases outside the gene matches: 8. CDR3: CASSMNRDRVSPLHF. CDR3 coding DNA: TGTGCCAGCAGTATGAACCGGGACAGGGTTTCACCCCTCCACTTT.

This clonotype was detected many times. The chain is built from TRBV10-3 and TRBJ2-5; 13 nucleotides align to TRBD2. V was pared by 0 bases and J by 2 bases, with 3 bases of the junction left unmatched. CDR3 size: 17 residues. CDR1 ENHRY and CDR2 SYGVKD come from the germline V gene. CDR3 in DNA: TGTGCCATCAGTGAGTCGGGGACTAGCGGGGATCAAGAGACCCAGTACTTC. It codes for CAISESGTSGDQETQYF.

This clonotype turned up a few times. The chain has TRBV12-3 or TRBV12-4 and TRBJ2-7; 7 nucleotides align to TRBD2. This CDR3 spans 17 amino acids. J was trimmed by 2 bases and V by 0 bases; bases with no gene match: 10. The chain's CDR3 is CASSLATRLAEPYEQYF. The DNA of the CDR3 is TGTGCCAGCAGTTTAGCCACCCGACTAGCAGAACCCTACGAGCAGTACTTC.

The gene calls are TRBV27 and TRBJ2-4; D tentatively fits TRBD1 or TRBD2 (5 bases each). V gave up 3 bases and J gave up 0 bases, with 15 bases separating them. Germline values: CDR1 MNHEY, CDR2 SMNVEV (reference sequence). This CDR3 spans 17 amino acids. CDR3 coding DNA: TGTGCCAGCAGTTTTTCCGGGACGGGATTAGCCAAAAACATTCAGTACTTC. It encodes CASSFSGTGLAKNIQYF.

This chain uses TRBV5-1 with TRBJ2-5; 13 bases agree with TRBD2. The junction had 11 bases not matched to a gene; V was cut back by 4 bases and J by 5 bases. The CDR3 length is 17 residues. The germline gives CDR1 SGHRS, CDR2 YFSETQ. The CDR3 sequence is CASSLAWTSGSRETQYF. The CDR3 DNA reads TGCGCCAGCAGCCTAGCCTGGACTAGCGGGAGCAGGGAGACCCAGTACTTC.

Ten or more counts support this clonotype. The chain links TRBV7-3 to TRBJ2-3; either TRBD1 or TRBD2 may supply D (5 bases each). CDR3 size: 14 residues. The germline gives CDR1 SGHTA, CDR2 FQGTGA. The V end was cut by 4 bases, the J end by 5 bases, with 13 bases between. This CDR3 is CASSSGRGLDTQYF. Here the CDR3 DNA reads TGTGCCAGCAGCTCGGGACGTGGCCTAGATACGCAGTATTTT.

The rearrangement uses TRBV29-1 and TRBJ2-3; TRBD1 aligns across 7 bases. V lost 4 bases and J lost 4; bases outside the gene matches: 14. The CDR3 is 16 amino acids. The germline gives CDR1 SQVTM, CDR2 ANQGSEA. The CDR3 loop reads CSVGLKQGNSPDTQYF. For the CDR3, the DNA is TGCAGCGTTGGCCTTAAACAGGGGAATAGTCCAGATACGCAGTATTTT.

In this sample, this clonotype turned up many times. The rearrangement joins TRBV5-5 to TRBJ2-5; a weak D match, TRBD2 (6 bases). Looked up from germline, CDR1 is SGHKS and CDR2 is YYEKEE (reference sequence). Trimming left V 0 bases short and J 3 bases short, with 12 bases between. CDR3 size: 15 residues. For the CDR3, the DNA is TGTGCCAGCAGCTTGGGCCTAGCGCTCGAAGAGACCCAGTACTTC. It encodes CASSLGLALEETQYF.